The 25 T cell receptor beta chains presented below share a single source sample, sequenced in a study of blood T cells in healthy people across ages. It was with a sample-barcoded 5' primer and a J-beta primer mix that a second PCR of about 6 to 12 cycles was run. TCRdb re-derived calls from the 5' RACE reads in MiXCR, one entry per CDR3 protein. The sample carries 1,100,000 or so distinct CDR3 sequences, 40% to 45% recorded once. The material sequenced was blood. The origin of the receptors is a woman aged 55-70 years in good health.

This clonotype was counted between two and nine times. This rearrangement joins TRBV4-1 to TRBJ2-6, with a tentative D call TRBD2 (6 bases). Trimming shortened V by 1 base and J by 2 bases, and 9 bases separated the two germline ends. Germline V gene lookup returns CDR1 MGHRA and CDR2 YSYEKL. The CDR3 has 16 amino acids. CDR3 in amino acids: CASSQAPGAGANVLTF. CDR3 DNA sequence: TGCGCCAGCAGCCAAGCTCCGGGGGCTGGGGCCAACGTCCTGACTTTC.

The J gene is TRBJ2-7, the V gene TRBV20-1; 7 nucleotides agree with TRBD2. The trim removed 7 bases at V and 3 bases at J, leaving 6 bases unmatched. CDR1 is DFQATT and CDR2 is SNEGSKA in the germline V gene (reference sequence). The CDR3 has 12 amino acids. The CDR3 protein is CSVLGTNYEQYF. Written as DNA, the CDR3 is TGCAGTGTTCTCGGGACTAACTACGAGCAGTACTTC.

The rearrangement links TRBV25-1 to TRBJ2-6; TRBD1 agrees at 9 bases. The V and J ends lost 9 bases and 0 bases, in that order; junction bases with no gene match: 12. The CDR3 totals 18 residues. CDR1 is MGHDK and CDR2 is SYGVNS in the germline V gene. The CDR3 sequence: CARETGTGSNSGANVLTF. The DNA for the CDR3 is TGTGCCAGAGAGACCGGGACAGGGAGTAACTCTGGGGCCAACGTCCTGACTTTC.

The table lists this clonotype with a few counts. The chain uses TRBV7-2 and TRBJ2-1; perhaps TRBD1 as D (5 bases). The germline gives CDR1 SGHTA, CDR2 FQGNSA. The ends were cut back, 5 bases at V and 5 bases at J, with 16 bases in the middle. CDR3 length: 15 amino acids. CDR3 region: CASSLPVRAHNEQFF. Here the CDR3 DNA reads TGTGCCAGCAGCCTCCCCGTCAGGGCCCACAATGAGCAGTTCTTC.

The count of this clonotype is one. This chain links TRBV5-4 with TRBJ2-4; D may match TRBD1 or TRBD2 (6 bases each). The closer fit of TRBJ2-5 to the DNA end suggests the J call may be wrong. This CDR3 contains 14 residues. Germline loops: CDR1 SGHNT, CDR2 YYREEE (reference sequence). The DNA of the CDR3 is TGTGCCAGCACCACGAGGGGGGTTGGAGAGACCCAGTACTTC. This sequence encodes CASTTRGVGETQYF.

The chain's CDR3 is CASSADRRTDTQYF. In nucleotides, the CDR3 is TGTGCCAGCAGCGCCGACCGACGCACAGATACGCAGTATTTT. The chain links TRBV9 to TRBJ2-3; D is ambiguous. The V end was cut by 3 bases, the J end by 1 base, with 9 bases between. The CDR3 totals 14 residues. CDR1 is SGDLS and CDR2 is YYNGEE in the germline V gene. The full variable domain, rest sourced from reference TRBV9 and TRBJ2-3, is DSGVTQTPKHLITATGQRVTLRCSPRSGDLSVYWYQQSLDQGLQFLIQYYNGEERAKGNILERFSAQQFPDLHSELNLSSLELGDSALYFCASSADRRTDTQYFGPGTRLTVL.

The chain recombines TRBV27 with TRBJ2-1, with D perhaps being TRBD1 or TRBD2 (6 bases each). CDR3 size: 15 residues. Between the trimmed V and J ends, which lost 5 bases and 4 bases, there was a span of 15 bases. The V gene's germline CDR1 is MNHEY and CDR2 SMNVEV (reference sequence). CDR3 bases: TGTGCCAGCAGTGGAGGGGGGAAAGTATACAATGAGCAGTTCTTC. Protein: CASSGGGKVYNEQFF.

This clonotype was seen a handful of times. The genes are TRBV6-5 and TRBJ2-3; 9 nucleotides match TRBD2. The germline V gene encodes CDR1 MNHEY and CDR2 SVGAGI. The CDR3 is 16 residues long. V lost 6 bases to trimming and J lost 5 bases; unmatched junction nucleotides: 12. CDR3 DNA: TGTGCCAGCAGGCCAGGGGTTAGCGGGAGTGGAGATACGCAGTATTTT. Amino acids: CASRPGVSGSGDTQYF.

The table lists this clonotype with a few counts. The chain has TRBV6-5 and TRBJ1-1; D remains ambiguous. Germline CDR1 MNHEY, CDR2 SVGAGI. The CDR3 extends over 13 amino acids. V dropped 0 bases and J dropped 4 bases, with 6 bases sitting between them. In nucleotides, the CDR3 is TGTGCCAGCAGTTACTCTCGAACCACTGAAGCTTTCTTT. This translates into CASSYSRTTEAFF.

The chain combines TRBV3-1 with TRBJ2-1; no clear D gene. The CDR3 is made up of 15 amino acids. Germline CDR1 is LGHDT and CDR2 is YNNKEL (reference sequence). Trimming stripped 0 bases from V and 6 bases from J, with 12 bases between. The CDR3 bases are TGTGCCAGCAGCCAAGATACCCCTCCGGGCAATGAGCAGTTCTTC. This sequence encodes CASSQDTPPGNEQFF.

CDR3 nucleotide sequence: TGTGCCAGCAGCTTATCTGCCGTGCGTAAAGAGACCCAGTACTTC. Its translation: CASSLSAVRKETQYF. The rearrangement uses TRBV11-2 and TRBJ2-5; no firm D call. CDR1 and CDR2 from the germline V gene are SGHAT and FQNNGV. This CDR3 comprises 15 residues. The V end was cut by 2 bases, the J end by 3 bases, with 13 bases between.

The chain is built from TRBV14 and TRBJ2-7; D not certain. This CDR3 spans 12 amino acids. Germline loops: CDR1 SGHDN, CDR2 FVKESK. Trimming left V 0 bases short and J 6 bases short, with 6 bases between. The CDR3 loop reads CASSQDFGEQYF. The DNA of the CDR3 is TGTGCCAGCAGCCAAGATTTTGGCGAGCAGTACTTC.

For the CDR3, the DNA is TGTGCCAGCAGCCCATCAGGGGGTACGGGAGAGACCCAGTACTTC. It is translated as CASSPSGGTGETQYF. The chain couples TRBV9 to TRBJ2-5; TRBD1 aligns across 7 bases. CDR1 is SGDLS, CDR2 YYNGEE, per germline. The CDR3 is 15 amino acids. The J segment lost 4 bases and the V segment lost 4 bases, leaving 10 bases of the junction unmatched.

This clonotype was picked up one time. This chain links TRBV28 with TRBJ2-1; D call uncertain. The V gene's germline CDR1 is MDHEN and CDR2 SYDVKM. V was pared by 7 bases and J by 0 bases, with 16 bases between. The CDR3 is 16 amino acids. CDR3 bases: TGTGCCAGCACCCCTTCGGGTCCAGCCTCCTACAATGAGCAGTTCTTC. This gives the protein CASTPSGPASYNEQFF.

The chain carries TRBV28 and TRBJ2-3; TRBD2 matches 11 bases. Germline-derived CDR1 and CDR2 are MDHEN and SYDVKM. The CDR3 runs 15 residues. The J segment lost 6 bases and the V segment lost 3 bases, leaving 5 bases of the junction unmatched. The CDR3 reads CASSFGTSGGDTQYF. The CDR3 bases are TGTGCCAGCAGTTTCGGGACTAGCGGAGGCGATACGCAGTATTTT.

The chain employs TRBV10-3 and TRBJ1-2; D gene ambiguous. Trimming left V 2 bases short and J 7 bases short, with 8 bases between. The germline V gene encodes CDR1 ENHRY and CDR2 SYGVKD. The CDR3 sequence is 12 residues long. CDR3 sequence (DNA): TGTGCCATCAGTGAGGGATTGGGTGGCTACACCTTC. Protein: CAISEGLGGYTF.

In its sample, this clonotype was seen a few times. The chain recombines TRBV7-9 with TRBJ2-5; D uncertain. Germline assignment: CDR1 SEHNR and CDR2 FQNEAQ (reference sequence). The length of the CDR3 is 14 residues. V lost 6 bases to trimming and J lost 4 bases, with 15 bases between them. The CDR3 sequence is CASSSIGSRETQYF. The DNA of the CDR3 is TGTGCCAGCAGTTCGATAGGGTCGAGAGAGACCCAGTACTTC. Variable domain in full (rest from reference TRBV7-9 and TRBJ2-5): DTGVSQNPRHKITKRGQNVTFRCDPISEHNRLYWYRQTLGQGPEFLTYFQNEAQLEKSRLLSDRFSAERPKGSFSTLEIQRTEQGDSAMYLCASSSIGSRETQYFGPGTRLLVL.

This clonotype has only a few counts. V and J are TRBV29-1 and TRBJ2-4; 9 bases line up with TRBD1. V lost 4 bases, J lost 6 bases, and 7 bases stayed unmatched. Germline V CDR1 and CDR2: SQVTM, ANQGSEA. CDR3 size: 14 residues. The CDR3 loop is CSVGRMGQGNIQYF. CDR3 DNA sequence: TGCAGCGTTGGTCGTATGGGACAGGGAAACATTCAGTACTTC.

Only one count was recorded for this clonotype. V and J are TRBV6-5 and TRBJ2-7, with D tentatively TRBD1 (6 bases). V lost 5 bases to trimming and J lost 2 bases, with 16 bases between them. This CDR3 has 15 amino acids. Germline CDR1 and CDR2: MNHEY and SVGAGI. CDR3 nucleotides: TGTGCCAGCAGTCAGAACAGGGTGATGCCCTACGAGCAGTACTTC. This translates into CASSQNRVMPYEQYF.

This clonotype has just a few counts. The V gene is TRBV20-1, the J gene TRBJ2-3; tentatively, D is TRBD2 (5 bases). The length of the CDR3 is 13 residues. CDR1 is DFQATT, CDR2 SNEGSKA, per germline (reference sequence). V was cut by 6 bases and J by 1 base, with 11 bases left in between. In DNA form, the CDR3 reads TGCAGTGCCGGAGGACGGGGCACAGATACGCAGTATTTT. This sequence encodes CSAGGRGTDTQYF.

The gene calls are TRBV28 and TRBJ1-1; a possible D gene is TRBD1 (5 bases). The germline CDR1 and CDR2 sequences are MDHEN and SYDVKM. V shed 8 bases and J shed 4 bases, with 23 bases lying between them. The CDR3 loop spans 16 amino acids. The CDR3 loop reads CASAFGGLGAVTEAFF. In DNA, the CDR3 is TGTGCCAGCGCATTCGGGGGACTCGGGGCGGTCACTGAAGCTTTCTTT.

The rearrangement joins TRBV20-1 to TRBJ2-3; no definite D call. Germline V gene lookup returns CDR1 DFQATT and CDR2 SNEGSKA (reference sequence). V lost 3 bases, J lost 2 bases, and 12 bases lay in between. This CDR3 comprises 14 residues. The CDR3 spells CSASGPPYTDTQYF. CDR3 DNA sequence: TGCAGTGCTAGCGGGCCCCCCTACACAGATACGCAGTATTTT.

The chain couples TRBV6-5 to TRBJ2-7; the D is unclear. V was clipped by 6 bases and J by 1 base, with 13 bases between them. Looked up from germline, CDR1 is MNHEY and CDR2 is SVGAGI. This CDR3 is 14 amino acids long. The CDR3 here is CASRQAGPSYEQYF. The CDR3 DNA reads TGTGCCAGCAGACAAGCCGGACCGTCCTACGAGCAGTACTTC.

The rearrangement joins TRBV27 to TRBJ2-7, with D possibly matching TRBD1 (5 bases). Per the germline V gene, CDR1 is MNHEY and CDR2 is SMNVEV (reference sequence). The V gene lost 6 bases and the J gene lost 2 bases, with 11 bases spanning the gap. This CDR3 is built from 13 residues. The CDR3 bases are TGTGCCAGCAGCACAGGTTCCCCCTACGAGCAGTACTTC. This codes for CASSTGSPYEQYF.

The V and J genes are TRBV11-3 and TRBJ2-7, with D tentatively TRBD1 or TRBD2 (5 bases each). Germline V CDR1 and CDR2: SGHNT, YENEEA. V shed 5 bases and J shed 3 bases, with 14 bases lying between them. The CDR3 length is 14 residues. CDR3 loop: CASSADAGSYEQYF. The CDR3 nucleotides are TGTGCCAGCAGCGCCGATGCAGGGAGCTACGAGCAGTACTTC.